The 25 T cell receptor delta chains in this list originate from one sample, sequenced in a study of DNA immune sequencing with unique molecular identifiers (dated by TCRdb to the early 2020s). The method behind the library was multiplex PCR. Reads for this sample came from an Illumina MiniSeq. A 32-plex assay amplified the genomic DNA, with primers for all 8 TRDV and 4 TRDJ genes spanning the CDR3. A 12-nucleotide UMI was introduced during around 3 barcoding PCR cycles, after which a second PCR was performed with Illumina adapter primers. TCRdb called clones anew from the public reads via CATT; matching DNA rows were later pooled. In all, the sample holds approximately 2,000 delta-chain clones, and more than 9.5% of those were seen once. Jointly, the top ten make up just over 50% of the sample. The sample comprised gamma-delta T cells enriched from blood buffy coat, or unenriched PBMCs (not recorded which). Receptor source: a human donor in good health.

This clone was counted a few times. The protein TCRdb lists belongs to a much larger clone and differs from this DNA's translation at residue 7, which points to a read error; the protein shown is made from the DNA. The sample carries other DNA sequences with the same CDR3. This sequence joins TRDV2 and TRDJ1, with 8 bases that match TRDD3. Germline V gene sequence: CDR1 GEAIGNYY, CDR2 EKD. The trim removed 2 bases at V and 3 bases at J, leaving 10 bases unmatched. The CDR3 loop spans 16 amino acids. The CDR3 coding sequence is TGTGCCTGTGACAAGCTGCGGGATACGCAGGCCGATAAACTCATCTTT. Residues: CACDKLRDTQADKLIF.

This clone is deemed medium-sized (0.01 to 0.1%). The chain couples TRDV1 to TRDJ1, with TRDD3 matching 10 bases. Here the J gene came from matching the DNA to germline, since TCRdb omits it. CDR1 TSWWSYY and CDR2 QGS come from the germline V gene. V trimming: 2 bases; J trimming: 6 bases; junction bases outside the gene matches: 30. This CDR3 comprises 23 residues. Written as DNA, the CDR3 is TGTGCTCTTGGGGAATTTTCCGTCCCTGTAAGGGGGGATACGAAGGGATGGAGTCATAAACTCATCTTT. Amino acid sequence: CALGEFSVPVRGDTKGWSHKLIF.

This clone is classed as medium-sized. V usage is TRDV2 and J usage is TRDJ1, with TRDD3 matching over 12 bases. Trimming took 0 bases from V and 1 from J; bases not matched to a gene: 11. The germline V gene encodes CDR1 GEAIGNYY and CDR2 EKD. The CDR3 extends over 19 amino acids. The DNA of the CDR3 is TGTGCCTGTGACACCGTAACTGGGGGATACCTCTCCCGCACCGATAAACTCATCTTT. Encoded protein: CACDTVTGGYLSRTDKLIF.

Concerning this clone: A clone one base away is much larger, so this may be a read error. The identical CDR3 is also encoded by other nucleotide sequences in the sample. The J gene is TRDJ1; the V gene was not called; the D call in the table, TRDD3, was not verified against the DNA. The CDR3 loop spans 21 amino acids. CDR3 nucleotides: TGTGCCTGTGACAAAGGTGATCTGGGGGATACGCCGGGGGGGTACACCGATAAACTCATCTTT. Its translation is CACDKGDLGDTPGGYTDKLIF.

This clone was observed a few times. A read error likely explains this, since a far larger clone differs by one base. The sample has other DNA sequences that encode this CDR3 too. This chain joins TRDV2 and TRDJ1, with 7 bases fitting TRDD3. Trimming took 0 bases from V and 0 from J; bases not matched to a gene: 9. The CDR3 length is 17 residues. Germline CDR1 GEAIGNYY, CDR2 EKD. The CDR3 protein is CACDTLVLGENTDKLIF. CDR3 in DNA: TGTGCCTGTGACACCCTAGTGTTGGGGGAGAACACCGATAAACTCATCTTT.

On this clone: A far larger clone is only one base removed, so a read error is likely. The rearrangement links TRDV3 to TRDJ1; 9 bases fit TRDD3. The junction had 28 bases not matched to a gene; V was cut back by 5 bases and J by 0 bases. This CDR3 has 21 amino acids. From germline, CDR1 is TVYSNPD and CDR2 GDNSRS (reference sequence). The CDR3 coding sequence is TGTGCCCTCAGTCTGAGACCCGCGCCCTGGGGGATCACCTGGTACACCGATAAACTCATCTTT. It encodes CALSLRPAPWGITWYTDKLIF.

This clone was counted a few times. The protein held in TCRdb is that of a much larger clone and does not match this DNA's translation at residue 10, likely because of a read error; the protein shown is translated from the DNA. J is TRDJ1 and V is TRDV2, with no clear D. The CDR3 runs to 14 residues. The germline V gene has CDR1 GEAIGNYY and CDR2 EKD. The CDR3 region is CACDSVENTGKLIF. In DNA form, the CDR3 reads TGTGCCTGTGATTCGGTAGAGAACACCGGTAAACTCATCTTT.

Sample share makes this clone medium-sized. Other DNA sequences within the sample encode an identical CDR3. V is TRDV1 and J is TRDJ1; D is perhaps TRDD2 (9 bases). The J gene was not available in TCRdb and was assigned here by matching the DNA to germline segments. This CDR3 region has 22 residues. With 1 base removed from V and 7 bases from J, the gap between germline ends came to 37 bases. Germline-derived CDR1 and CDR2 are TSWWSYY and QGS. CDR3 coding DNA: TGTGCTCTTGGGGAACCTCCCCCTTCCTACGGGCGACTGGGGGCCCTTCCTTCTAAACTCATCTTT. Translated, it gives CALGEPPPSYGRLGALPSKLIF.

The CDR3 reads CAASVGHWGILSYTDKLIF. The DNA of the CDR3 is TGTGCAGCAAGCGTGGGGCACTGGGGGATACTCTCGTACACCGATAAACTCATCTTT. The chain combines TRAV29/DV5 with TRDJ1; 12 bases map to TRDD3. The CDR3 consists of 19 residues. Germline CDR1 and CDR2: NSMFDY and ISSIKDK. The V segment lost 0 bases and the J segment 0 bases; nucleotides outside the gene matches: 12.

This clone turned up a few times. A read error likely explains this, since a far larger clone differs by one base. This same CDR3 is encoded by further DNA sequences in the sample. This chain joins TRDV2 and TRDJ1, with 9 bases matching TRDD3. Germline CDR1 is GEAIGNYY and CDR2 is EKD. The CDR3 runs 19 residues. The J segment lost 0 bases and the V segment lost 0 bases, leaving 13 bases of the junction unmatched. In DNA, the CDR3 is TGTGCCTGTGACACCTTGTCTTTACTGGGGGAGGAGTACACCGATAAACTCATCTTT. Its translation: CACDTLSLLGEEYTDKLIF.

This clone is medium-sized by share. The gene calls are TRDV2 and TRDJ1; 10 nucleotides line up with TRDD3. The CDR3 has 20 residues. After removal of 3 bases from V and 0 bases from J, the junction contained 18 bases not matched to a gene. Germline V gives CDR1 GEAIGNYY, CDR2 EKD. CDR3 protein: CACDAVFEGDTSPYTDKLIF. The CDR3 DNA reads as TGTGCCTGTGACGCCGTTTTCGAGGGGGATACGAGTCCCTACACCGATAAACTCATCTTT.

Details on this clone: A far larger clone lies a single base away; this is likely a read error. The V and J genes are TRDV2 and TRDJ1; 8 bases align to TRDD3. Germline V CDR1 and CDR2: GEAIGNYY, EKD. The CDR3 loop spans 18 amino acids. The CDR3, as DNA: TGTGCCTGTGACCCTGTACTGGGGGGCCCCCCGTACACCGATAAATTCATCTTT. It translates to CACDPVLGGPPYTDKFIF.

Concerning this clone: The protein TCRdb lists belongs to a much larger clone and differs from this DNA's translation at residue 6, which points to a read error; the protein shown is made from the DNA. This rearrangement joins TRDV2 to TRDJ1, with TRDD3 matching 9 bases. Germline CDR1 is GEAIGNYY and CDR2 is EKD. CDR3 length: 15 residues. The V segment lost 5 bases and the J segment 4 bases; nucleotides outside the gene matches: 10. The CDR3 region has the DNA TGTGCCTGTGCCCAAATGGGGGATAGGGACGATAAACTCATCTTT. Translated: CACAQMGDRDDKLIF.

With respect to this clone: This likely traces to a read error, being one base from a far larger clone. The V segment is TRDV1, and no J call was made; the table's D call TRDD3 went unverified against the DNA. Germline assignment: CDR1 TSWWSYY and CDR2 QGS. The CDR3 is 23 amino acids. The CDR3 bases are TGTGCTCTTGGGGACCTACCAAGGACTTCCTACGTCCGGGGGGGGACGTACACCGATAAATTCATCTTT. It encodes CALGDLPRTSYVRGGTYTDKFIF.

This clone has at least ten counts. This chain uses TRDV1 with TRDJ1; 12 bases align to TRDD3. The J gene, not given by TCRdb, was assigned here from a germline match of the nucleotide sequence. The CDR3 is 23 amino acids. Germline V CDR1 and CDR2: TSWWSYY, QGS. V trimming: 6 bases; J trimming: 3 bases; junction bases outside the gene matches: 29. The CDR3: CALGTGEVLGIWGIRSGADKLIF. In nucleotides, the CDR3 is TGTGCTCTTGGAACCGGGGAAGTTCTCGGGATCTGGGGGATACGGTCGGGGGCCGATAAACTCATCTTT.

This clone has a handful of counts. A far larger clone is one base from this, pointing to a likely read error. The chain couples TRDV2 to TRDJ3, with 7 bases that match TRDD3. The CDR3 runs 18 residues. Germline CDR1 and CDR2: GEAIGNYY and EKD. The CDR3 protein is CACDTLLGSSWDARQMFF. CDR3 sequence (DNA): TGTGCCTGTGACACTCTACTGGGGAGCTCCTGGGACGCCCGACAGATGTTTTTC.

By proportion, this clone is large (0.1 to 1%). Other DNA sequences from this sample encode an identical CDR3 as well. This sequence joins TRDV2 and TRDJ1; 7 positions agree with TRDD3. Germline V gene sequence: CDR1 GEAIGNYY, CDR2 EKD. After removal of 3 bases from V and 0 bases from J, the junction contained 12 bases not matched to a gene. There are 17 residues in the CDR3. CDR3 in DNA: TGTGCCTGTGACTCCCTCCTGGGGGCTCCCAACACCGATAAACTCATCTTT. Encoded protein: CACDSLLGAPNTDKLIF.

This clone was found a few times. A far larger clone is just one base off, so this is likely a read error. Other nucleotide sequences in the sample specify the same CDR3. V gene TRDV2 combines with J gene TRDJ1, with D possibly being TRDD3 (5 bases). CDR1 GEAIGNYY and CDR2 EKD come from the germline V gene. The CDR3 covers 18 residues. V was pared by 0 bases and J by 3 bases, with 22 bases between. Here the CDR3 reads CACDTVSGGSLVPDKLIF. For the CDR3, the DNA is TGTGCCTGTGACACCGTATCCGGGGGCTCCCTGGTGCCCGATAAACTCATCTTT.

Comment on this clone: TCRdb attributes to this sequence the protein of a much larger clone, which differs from the DNA translation at residue 12; a read error is likely, and the protein displayed is translated from the DNA. The chain is built from TRDV2 and TRDJ1; unclear D gene. The CDR3 extends over 14 amino acids. Germline-derived CDR1 and CDR2 are GEAIGNYY and EKD. The CDR3 DNA is TGTGCCTGTGACAGTCTAGTGTACACCGATAAACACATCTTT. Encoded protein: CACDSLVYTDKHIF.

This clone showed up just a few times. It differs at one base from a far larger clone, so likely a read error. Other nucleotide sequences in the sample specify the same CDR3. The V gene is TRDV2, the J gene TRDJ1; D gene unclear. CDR1 and CDR2 (germline): GEAIGNYY, EKD. V lost 2 bases, J lost 0 bases, and 9 bases lay in between. The CDR3 loop spans 14 amino acids. For the CDR3, the DNA is TGTGCCTGTGACAAAGTCGGGGACACCGATAAACTCATCTTT. It encodes CACDKVGDTDKLIF.

This clone was detected a few times. This likely stems from a read error, as it lies one base from a far larger clone. This specimen includes other DNA sequences encoding the same CDR3. This sequence joins TRDV2 and TRDJ3; 13 bases match TRDD3. The CDR3 is made up of 20 amino acids. Germline V CDR1 and CDR2: GEAIGNYY, EKD. DNA for the CDR3: TGTGCCTGTGACAAAGTACTGGGGGATACGCGCTCCTGGGACACCCGTCAGATGTTTTTC. This gives the protein CACDKVLGDTRSWDTRQMFF.

This clone was recorded only once. This DNA's translation and the protein TCRdb lists, from a much larger clone, do not match at residue 7, likely due to a read error; the protein shown is translated from the DNA. CDR3 region: CACDTAWGASSWDTRQMFF. For the CDR3, the DNA is TGTGCCTGTGACACCGCCTGGGGGGCTAGCTCCTGGGACACCCGACAGATGTTTTTC. The J gene call is TRDJ3, but no V gene call exists; TRDD3 is the table's D call and was not checked against the DNA. This CDR3 spans 19 amino acids.

This clone is categorized as medium-sized (0.01 to 0.1%). This chain uses TRAV38-2/DV8 with TRDJ1, with 9 bases lining up with TRDD3. The CDR3 is 26 amino acids. V trimming: 2 bases; J trimming: 0 bases; junction bases outside the gene matches: 35. CDR1 TSESDYY and CDR2 QEAYKQQN come from the germline V gene. DNA for the CDR3: TGTGCTTATAGGAGTGCAGTCCTACGTCCTTTACCTTACCTACTGGGGGAACGACCTTACACCGATAAACTCATCTTT. Translated, it gives CAYRSAVLRPLPYLLGERPYTDKLIF.

The chain carries TRDV1 and TRDJ1; D might be TRDD3 (6 bases). TCRdb gives no J gene; it was assigned here by matching the DNA to germline. Germline CDR1 and CDR2: TSWWSYY and QGS. The CDR3 runs to 18 residues. V was shortened by 8 bases and J by 0 bases, with 25 bases between the two germline ends. For the CDR3, the DNA is TGTGCTCTTACTGGATTCGTCGGGGGACACAAAGACACCGATAAACTCATCTTT. This sequence encodes CALTGFVGGHKDTDKLIF.

As for this clone: A far bigger clonotype differs at one base, so this is likely a read error. The V gene is TRDV2, the J gene TRDJ1; TRDD3 agrees at 11 bases. The CDR3 sequence is 18 residues long. Germline trimming cut 3 bases from V and 7 bases from J; bases unmatched to any gene: 18. CDR1 and CDR2 from the germline V gene are GEAIGNYY and EKD. CDR3 residues: CACDPVGTAGGYRVKLIF. As DNA, the CDR3 is TGTGCCTGTGACCCCGTCGGGACGGCTGGGGGATACCGGGTTAAACTCATCTTT.